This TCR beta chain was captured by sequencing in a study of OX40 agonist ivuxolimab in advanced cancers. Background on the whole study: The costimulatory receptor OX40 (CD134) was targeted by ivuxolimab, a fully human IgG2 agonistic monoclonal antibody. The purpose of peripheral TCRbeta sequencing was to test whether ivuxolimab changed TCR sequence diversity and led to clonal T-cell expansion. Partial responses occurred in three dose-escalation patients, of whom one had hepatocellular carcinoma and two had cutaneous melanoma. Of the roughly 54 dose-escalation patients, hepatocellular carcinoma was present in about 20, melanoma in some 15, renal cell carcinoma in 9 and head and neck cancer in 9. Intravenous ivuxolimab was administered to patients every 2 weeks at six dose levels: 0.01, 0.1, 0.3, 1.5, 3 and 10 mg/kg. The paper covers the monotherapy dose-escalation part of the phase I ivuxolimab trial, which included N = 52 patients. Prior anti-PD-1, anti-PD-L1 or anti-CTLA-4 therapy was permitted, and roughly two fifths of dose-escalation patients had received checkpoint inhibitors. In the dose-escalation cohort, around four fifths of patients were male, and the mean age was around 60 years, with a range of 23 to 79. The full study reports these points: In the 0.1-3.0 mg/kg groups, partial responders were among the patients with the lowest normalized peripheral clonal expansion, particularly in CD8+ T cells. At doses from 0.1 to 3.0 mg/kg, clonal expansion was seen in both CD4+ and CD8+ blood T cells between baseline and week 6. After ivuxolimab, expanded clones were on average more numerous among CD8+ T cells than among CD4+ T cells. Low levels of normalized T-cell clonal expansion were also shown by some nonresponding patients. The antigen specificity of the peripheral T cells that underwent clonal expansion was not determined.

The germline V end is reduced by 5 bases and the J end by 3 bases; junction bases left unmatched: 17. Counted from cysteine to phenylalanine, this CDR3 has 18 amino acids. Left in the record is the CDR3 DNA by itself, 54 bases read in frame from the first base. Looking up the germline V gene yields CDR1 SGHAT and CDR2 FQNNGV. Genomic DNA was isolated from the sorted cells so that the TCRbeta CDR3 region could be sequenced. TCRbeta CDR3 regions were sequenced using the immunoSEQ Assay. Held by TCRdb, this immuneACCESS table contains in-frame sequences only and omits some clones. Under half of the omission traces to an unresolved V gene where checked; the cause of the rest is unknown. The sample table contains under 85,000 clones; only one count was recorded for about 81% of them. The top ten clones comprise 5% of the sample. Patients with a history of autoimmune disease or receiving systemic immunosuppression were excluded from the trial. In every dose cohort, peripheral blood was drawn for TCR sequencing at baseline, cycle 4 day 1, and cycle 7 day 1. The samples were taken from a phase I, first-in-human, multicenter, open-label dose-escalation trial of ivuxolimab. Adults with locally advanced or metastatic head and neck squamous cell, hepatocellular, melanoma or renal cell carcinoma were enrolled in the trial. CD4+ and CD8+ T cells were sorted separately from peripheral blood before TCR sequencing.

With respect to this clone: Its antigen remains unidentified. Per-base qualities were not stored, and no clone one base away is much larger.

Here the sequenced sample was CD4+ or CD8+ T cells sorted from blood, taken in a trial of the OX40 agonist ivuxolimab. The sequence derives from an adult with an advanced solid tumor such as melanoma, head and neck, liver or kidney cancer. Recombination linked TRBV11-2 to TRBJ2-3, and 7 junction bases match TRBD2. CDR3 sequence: CASSPRSGASLSTDTQYF. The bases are TGTGCCAGCAGCCCACGGAGCGGGGCTTCCCTTTCTACAGATACGCAGTATTTT.